One sample yielded the 30 T cell receptor beta chains listed below, sequenced in a study of CD8+ T cells in alopecia areata. RNA, once extracted, was reverse transcribed into cDNA for use as the sequencing template. Assay: immunoSEQ multiplex PCR; the TCRdb copy retains only in-frame clones and omits some. The sample records 120,000 or so clones, less than 50% being singletons. Sequencing input: NKG2D-low CD8+ T cells sorted from blood. The receptors were gathered from a human donor with alopecia areata.

The chain is built from TRBV29-1 and TRBJ1-1, with D unresolved. This CDR3 is 10 amino acids long. V was cut by 3 bases and J by 7 bases, with 6 bases left in between. Germline values: CDR1 SQVTM, CDR2 ANQGSEA. The CDR3 loop is CSVEGFEAFF. As DNA, the CDR3 is TGCAGCGTTGAGGGCTTTGAAGCTTTCTTT.

This sequence joins TRBV9 and TRBJ2-3, with a tentative D call TRBD2 (5 bases). CDR1 is SGDLS and CDR2 is YYNGEE in the germline V gene. The CDR3 contains 14 residues. V shed 0 bases and J shed 0 bases, with 5 bases lying between them. CDR3 protein: CASSVGGSTDTQYF. The CDR3 DNA is TGTGCCAGCAGCGTAGGCGGGAGCACAGATACGCAGTATTTT.

The chain couples TRBV29-1 to TRBJ2-7, with unresolved D. The length of the CDR3 is 12 residues. Germline CDR1 and CDR2: SQVTM and ANQGSEA. V was shortened by 1 base and J by 4 bases, with 8 bases between the two germline ends. Here the CDR3 DNA reads TGCAGCGTTGAAGCAGGCCGATACGAGCAGTACTTC. Translated, it gives CSVEAGRYEQYF.

This clone was seen a handful of times. The V gene is TRBV29-1, the J gene TRBJ2-7; D remains ambiguous. Germline V CDR1 and CDR2: SQVTM, ANQGSEA. The CDR3 is 13 residues long. The V end was cut by 4 bases, the J end by 2 bases, with 12 bases between. The CDR3 reads CSVGESEAYEQYF. The CDR3 DNA is TGCAGCGTTGGAGAATCAGAAGCCTACGAGCAGTACTTC.

This clone was seen only a few times. The rearrangement joins TRBV29-1 to TRBJ2-1, with D possibly TRBD2 on 6 matching bases. CDR1 is SQVTM, CDR2 ANQGSEA, per germline. The V gene lost 4 bases and the J gene lost 5 bases, with 12 bases spanning the gap. The CDR3 has 13 amino acids. In nucleotides, the CDR3 is TGCAGCGTTGTCGTTGCGGGGAACAATGAGCAGTTCTTC. Translated: CSVVVAGNNEQFF.

The genes are TRBV29-1 and TRBJ1-1; D is ambiguous. This CDR3 has 12 residues. Looked up from germline, CDR1 is SQVTM and CDR2 is ANQGSEA. V shed 4 bases and J shed 1 base, with 7 bases lying between them. DNA for the CDR3: TGCAGCGTTGGCCGTCAGAACACTGAAGCTTTCTTT. As protein: CSVGRQNTEAFF. Full variable domain (rest looked up from reference TRBV29-1 and TRBJ1-1): SAVISQKPSRDICQRGTSLTIQCQVDSQVTMMFWYRQQPGQSLTLIATANQGSEATYESGFVIDKFPISRPNLTFSTLTVSNMSPEDSSIYLCSVGRQNTEAFFGQGTRLTVV.

This clone has more than one count but fewer than ten. The chain couples TRBV29-1 to TRBJ2-1; D unresolved. V lost 1 base and J lost 4, with 14 bases in between. This CDR3 is 15 amino acids long. The germline V gene encodes CDR1 SQVTM and CDR2 ANQGSEA. The CDR3: CSVEGAVAPYNEQFF. For the CDR3, the DNA is TGCAGCGTTGAAGGTGCTGTCGCCCCATACAATGAGCAGTTCTTC.

A note on this clone: This same CDR3 is encoded by further DNA sequences in the sample. The rearrangement joins TRBV29-1 to TRBJ1-1; D unclear. The CDR3 covers 11 residues. Per germline, CDR1 SQVTM and CDR2 ANQGSEA. Trimming took 4 bases from V and 1 from J, leaving 4 bases between them. The CDR3 nucleotides are TGCAGCGTTGTCGGGAACACTGAAGCTTTCTTT. It encodes CSVVGNTEAFF.

The chain carries TRBV27 and TRBJ2-7; 8 bases match TRBD2. J was trimmed by 7 bases and V by 4 bases; bases with no gene match: 9. This CDR3 spans 14 amino acids. CDR1 and CDR2 from the germline V gene are MNHEY and SMNVEV (reference sequence). The CDR3 sequence is CASSSRPSGGEQYF. CDR3 nucleotide sequence: TGTGCCAGCAGTTCCCGACCCTCGGGAGGGGAGCAGTACTTC.

This chain links TRBV29-1 with TRBJ1-2; 8 nucleotides align to TRBD1. CDR3 length: 14 amino acids. V was pared by 7 bases and J by 3 bases, with 10 bases of the junction left unmatched. Germline assignment: CDR1 SQVTM and CDR2 ANQGSEA. CDR3 sequence reads: CSGRVMDRDYGYTF. The CDR3, as DNA: TGCAGCGGACGCGTCATGGACAGGGACTATGGCTACACCTTC.

The rearrangement uses TRBV9 and TRBJ2-2; D perhaps matches TRBD1 (5 bases). Germline assignment: CDR1 SGDLS and CDR2 YYNGEE. The CDR3 contains 14 residues. Trimming pared 3 bases from V and 4 bases from J, leaving 10 bases between. The CDR3 coding sequence is TGTGCCAGCAGCGCGAGCAGGGCCACCGGGGAGCTGTTTTTT. Amino acid sequence: CASSASRATGELFF.

The CDR3 nucleotides read TGTGCCAGCAGCTTCTCTAGCGGGGGGGCTGAAACGCAGTATTTT. Encoded protein: CASSFSSGGAETQYF. The J gene is TRBJ2-3, the V gene TRBV7-3; 12 bases are shared with TRBD2. The V segment lost 3 bases and the J segment 9 bases; nucleotides outside the gene matches: 7. The CDR3 is 15 amino acids. Germline-derived CDR1 and CDR2 are SGHTA and FQGTGA.

Only a few counts were recorded for this clone. The chain links TRBV7-9 to TRBJ2-1; TRBD1 agrees at 7 bases. Germline V gene lookup returns CDR1 SEHNR and CDR2 FQNEAQ (reference sequence). The V segment lost 5 bases and the J segment 14 bases; nucleotides outside the gene matches: 9. CDR3 length equals 12 residues. The CDR3 sequence is CASSPGQVDKFF. CDR3 bases: TGTGCCAGCAGCCCCGGACAGGTCGATAAGTTCTTC.

The V and J genes are TRBV29-1 and TRBJ2-7, with TRBD2 identical over 14 bases. CDR1 and CDR2 from the germline V gene are SQVTM and ANQGSEA. Losses at the gene ends were 4 bases for V and 4 bases for J; bases not matched to a gene: 6. This CDR3 is 15 amino acids long. This CDR3 is CSVASGLAGVYEQYF. The CDR3 DNA reads TGCAGCGTTGCGTCGGGACTAGCGGGAGTATACGAGCAGTACTTC.

The chain is built from TRBV30 and TRBJ2-3; D is unresolved. Germline CDR1 and CDR2: GTSNPN and SVGIG (reference sequence). The CDR3 runs 13 residues. V shed 3 bases and J shed 0 bases, with 7 bases lying between them. The CDR3 nucleotides read TGTGCCTGGAGCCCAGAAAGCACAGATACGCAGTATTTT. Protein product: CAWSPESTDTQYF.

This chain links TRBV7-8 with TRBJ2-1; D not resolved. The CDR3 runs to 11 residues. Trimming left V 1 base short and J 15 bases short, with 10 bases between. The germline CDR1 and CDR2 sequences are SGHVS and FQNEAQ. In DNA, the CDR3 is TGTGCCAGCAGCTTAGTGCGGCCGCTGTTCTTC. It specifies CASSLVRPLFF.

V usage is TRBV30 and J usage is TRBJ2-7; D gene uncertain. The CDR3 runs to 14 residues. Germline CDR1 is GTSNPN and CDR2 is SVGIG (reference sequence). The V end was cut by 1 base, the J end by 4 bases, with 14 bases between. The CDR3 DNA is TGTGCCTGGAGTGGGGGATCAGTTTCTTACGAGCAGTACTTC. Protein product: CAWSGGSVSYEQYF.

The V and J genes are TRBV30 and TRBJ2-3; a weak D match, TRBD2 (5 bases). Trimming took 7 bases from V and 2 from J, leaving 10 bases between them. Germline loops: CDR1 GTSNPN, CDR2 SVGIG (reference sequence). The CDR3 has 12 amino acids. DNA of the CDR3: TGTGCCTCGGACTTTTCCACAGATACGCAGTATTTT. This codes for CASDFSTDTQYF.

The chain links TRBV9 to TRBJ2-7, with D possibly being TRBD2 (6 bases). With 0 bases removed from V and 3 bases from J, the gap between germline ends came to 10 bases. The germline gives CDR1 SGDLS, CDR2 YYNGEE. This CDR3 contains 14 residues. In DNA, the CDR3 is TGTGCCAGCAGCGTAGCTAGCGCCAACTACGAGCAGTACTTC. Its translation: CASSVASANYEQYF.

The chain uses TRBV7-9 and TRBJ2-1, with 7 positions matching TRBD2. The germline V gene has CDR1 SEHNR and CDR2 FQNEAQ (reference sequence). J gave up 8 bases and V 2 bases, and 6 bases lay outside the gene matches. The CDR3 has 14 amino acids. Here the CDR3 DNA reads TGTGCCAGCAGCTTATCAGGACTAGTGGATGAGCAGTTCTTC. It codes for CASSLSGLVDEQFF.

This clone was picked up a small number of times. Other DNA sequences from this sample encode an identical CDR3 as well. The rearrangement links TRBV27 to TRBJ2-2; no definite D call. The germline V and J ends were trimmed by 2 bases and 6 bases, with 4 bases remaining between them. The germline CDR1 and CDR2 sequences are MNHEY and SMNVEV (reference sequence). The CDR3 runs to 12 residues. The CDR3 DNA reads TGTGCCAGCAGTTTAGGTCCCGGGGAGCTGTTTTTT. Translating gives CASSLGPGELFF.

This clone showed up just a few times. The V call is TRBV29-1, the J call TRBJ2-7, with D perhaps matching TRBD1 (5 bases). The CDR3 covers 11 residues. V was pared by 4 bases and J by 7 bases, with 11 bases between. Germline V lookup: CDR1 SQVTM, CDR2 ANQGSEA. CDR3 bases: TGCAGCGTTGTAGGGGTCTGGGAGCAGTACTTC. It codes for CSVVGVWEQYF.

About this clone itself: Within the sample, other DNA sequences also encode this same CDR3. The rearrangement links TRBV29-1 to TRBJ2-7; D tentatively reads TRBD1 or TRBD2 (5 bases each). V was shortened by 4 bases and J by 3 bases, with 10 bases between the two germline ends. The V gene's germline CDR1 is SQVTM and CDR2 ANQGSEA. CDR3 length: 12 residues. The CDR3 DNA follows: TGCAGCGTTGTTCGGGGCGGCTACGAGCAGTACTTC. Encoded protein: CSVVRGGYEQYF.

This clone occurred a few times. CDR3 nucleotides: TGTGCCAGCAGCTTACTGAGCTCCTACAATGAGCAGTTCTTC. Its protein product is CASSLLSSYNEQFF. This rearrangement joins TRBV7-9 to TRBJ2-1; D unclear. Trimming removed 2 bases from V and 0 bases from J, with 5 bases in between. Germline CDR1 is SEHNR and CDR2 is FQNEAQ (reference sequence). The CDR3 totals 14 residues.

The V call is TRBV30, the J call TRBJ2-2; D may be TRBD1 or TRBD2 (5 bases each). The CDR3 extends over 12 amino acids. Trimming removed 5 bases at V and 7 bases at J, with 11 bases between. CDR1 GTSNPN and CDR2 SVGIG come from the germline V gene (reference sequence). In DNA form, the CDR3 reads TGTGCCTGGGCCTCGAGGGGCGGGGAGCTGTTTTTT. It codes for CAWASRGGELFF.

The chain joins TRBV29-1 to TRBJ1-1; tentatively, D is TRBD1 (5 bases). The germline CDR1 and CDR2 sequences are SQVTM and ANQGSEA. V lost 7 bases and J lost 1, with 10 bases in between. The CDR3 is 12 amino acids. The CDR3 nucleotides read TGCAGCGCCGGGGACGGGAACACTGAAGCTTTCTTT. Amino acid sequence: CSAGDGNTEAFF.

The rearrangement joins TRBV30 to TRBJ2-4; the match to TRBD1 covers 7 bases. Losses at the gene ends were 4 bases for V and 9 bases for J; bases not matched to a gene: 6. The CDR3 runs to 12 residues. Germline CDR1 and CDR2: GTSNPN and SVGIG (reference sequence). For the CDR3, the DNA is TGTGCCTGGAACCCGACAGGGACCATTCAGTACTTC. It yields the protein CAWNPTGTIQYF. The full variable domain, in which reference TRBV30 and TRBJ2-4 provide the parts outside the CDR3, is SQTIHQWPATLVQPVGSPLSLECTVEGTSNPNLYWYRQAAGRGLQLLFYSVGIGQISSEVPQNLSASRPQDRQFILSSKKLLLSDSGFYLCAWNPTGTIQYFGAGTRLSVL.

The chain joins TRBV29-1 to TRBJ2-7, with a tentative D call TRBD2 (6 bases). The V gene lost 3 bases and the J gene lost 4 bases, with 13 bases spanning the gap. Germline V lookup: CDR1 SQVTM, CDR2 ANQGSEA. The CDR3 is 13 residues long. CDR3 sequence: CSVESGQEYEQYF. CDR3 bases: TGCAGCGTTGAGAGCGGGCAGGAGTACGAGCAGTACTTC.

This sequence joins TRBV29-1 and TRBJ1-2; D might be TRBD1 (6 bases). CDR1 and CDR2 from the germline V gene are SQVTM and ANQGSEA. The CDR3 length is 13 residues. Deletions cut 5 bases from V and 4 bases from J, with 14 bases between. The CDR3 DNA is TGCAGCGTTTTCACAGGGCACGTCTATGGCTACACCTTC. Translated, it gives CSVFTGHVYGYTF.

The chain recombines TRBV5-6 with TRBJ2-1, with 7 nucleotides matching TRBD1. The CDR3 contains 18 residues. Trimming removed 1 base from V and 0 bases from J; junction bases left unmatched: 10. The germline V gene has CDR1 SGHDT and CDR2 YYEEEE. The CDR3 bases are TGTGCCAGCAGCTTGTCCCCGATGTCAGGGGGCTCCTACAATGAGCAGTTCTTC. Protein: CASSLSPMSGGSYNEQFF.